This TCR beta chain was identified in a study of regulatory T cells in long-lasting Graves disease. The study, taken as a whole, reports: Newly diagnosed Graves' patients had higher TCR diversity than persistent ones. New patients shared 800 to 1,000 public clonotypes, and persistent patients shared more, with a few thousand.

Details on this clonotype: As yet, its antigen is unknown.

The germline V gene has CDR1 SGDLS and CDR2 YYNGEE. The CDR3 is made up of 15 amino acids. V lost 0 bases and J 6 bases, leaving 13 bases between the germline ends. Time point denoted: persistent/refractory GD, antithyroid drugs over 5 years with positive TRAb. The TCR library was prepared using RNA isolated from PBMCs. HTBI primers from iRepertoire and Arm-PCR of CDR3 regions yielded the TCR beta libraries. As handled by the study authors: Identification of gene segments yielded more than 60 TRBV and more than eleven TRBJ across samples. Using its own MiXCR run on the multiplex PCR reads, TCRdb lists one record per CDR3 protein. V and J calls and clone size were set by TCRdb, not the authors. The sample records 350,000 to 500,000 distinct CDR3 sequences, roughly a fifth being singletons.

The gene calls are TRBV9 and TRBJ2-1; TRBD2 is a possible D gene (6 bases). This receptor was identified in a female donor with Graves disease. Specimen: peripheral blood mononuclear cells (PBMCs), collected when the disease was refractory, from a patient treated with antithyroid drugs. The CDR3 spells CASSVDSGDANEQFF. CDR3 nucleotides: TGTGCCAGCAGCGTAGATTCGGGGGACGCCAATGAGCAGTTCTTC.